These T cell receptor beta chains were read from a single sample in a study of CD8 T cells in ankylosing spondylitis. TCRdb reprocessed the 5' RACE reads via MiXCR and lists one record per CDR3 protein. The data hold 250,000 to 350,000 distinct CDR3 sequences, with approximately 8% observed a single time. Sequencing input: blood, either unsorted or a sorted T cell fraction (not recorded which). These TCRs come from a male donor with ankylosing spondylitis. Both conserved end residues are part of each CDR3. A D gene is named only where the DNA matches it firmly.

d_call j_call v_call cdr3_aa
. TRBJ2-2 TRBV27 CASRGQIANTGELFF
. TRBJ2-1 TRBV5-1 CASSRNLREEGEQFF
. TRBJ2-1 TRBV7-3 CASSFSGNEQFF
. TRBJ2-1 TRBV20-1 CSASIARSYNEQFF
. TRBJ1-1 TRBV11-1 CASSSGRGAQGTNTEAFF
TRBD2 TRBJ2-5 TRBV10-3 CAIRPGTSPQETQYF
. TRBJ2-6 TRBV7-6 CASSLVRGEANVLTF
TRBD2 TRBJ2-1 TRBV29-1 CSVEVGTSGDNEQFF
TRBD2 TRBJ2-5 TRBV4-3 CASSQEYGLAGDPQEIQYF
. TRBJ2-4 TRBV7-2 CASSFRSGDFNIQYF
. TRBJ2-6 TRBV18 CASSPLRGSGANVLTF
TRBD2 TRBJ2-3 TRBV27 CASSLVREPDTQYF
. TRBJ1-2 TRBV6-2/TRBV6-3 CASSYRSQGNYGYTF
. TRBJ2-2 TRBV4-1 CASSQEGSAGELFF
. TRBJ2-1 TRBV4-1 CASSQGPVSYNEQFF
. TRBJ1-3 TRBV7-9 CASSLGRASGNTIYF
TRBD1 TRBJ2-2 TRBV11-2 CASSSNPGQGVGELFF
. TRBJ2-3 TRBV2 CASSARSGRSDTQYF
TRBD1 TRBJ2-3 TRBV6-1 CASGRGGTGGSDTQYF
TRBD2 TRBJ2-3 TRBV20-1 CSVQVAGRTDTQYF
TRBD2 TRBJ2-1 TRBV2 CASKSLAASYNEQFF
. TRBJ2-2 TRBV29-1 CSVGGRGTGELFF
. TRBJ2-7 TRBV5-1 CASSLGGSLTYEQYF
TRBD1 TRBJ1-1 TRBV12-3/TRBV12-4 CASSNLDRGRARAFF